The 17 T cell receptor beta chains presented below share a single source sample, sequenced in a study of cytotoxic CD8 clonotypes in ibrutinib-treated CLL. Using immunoSEQ multiplex PCR, the repertoire was profiled, and TCRdb retains in-frame clones only, with some absent. Altogether 330,000 or so clones are present, about 61% being singletons, with the ten largest covering around 6.6%. Sequenced here: PBMCs, sampled after 36 months of ibrutinib treatment. The receptors derive from a human donor with chronic lymphocytic leukemia.

A note on this clone: The sample carries other DNA sequences with the same CDR3. The V gene is TRBV7-2, the J gene TRBJ2-1; D is uncertain. The V end lost 3 bases, the J end lost 6 bases, and 3 bases lay between the germline ends. In germline, CDR1 is SGHTA, CDR2 FQGNSA. The CDR3 consists of 11 residues. CDR3 residues: CASSFSNEQFF. In nucleotides, the CDR3 is TGTGCCAGCAGCTTTAGCAATGAGCAGTTCTTC.

The V and J genes are TRBV5-1 and TRBJ2-7; possibly TRBD1 for D (6 bases). The CDR3 spans 15 residues. The germline V and J ends were trimmed by 5 bases and 0 bases, with 15 bases remaining between them. Germline loops: CDR1 SGHRS, CDR2 YFSETQ. CDR3 region: CASRPYRDISYEQYF. CDR3 coding DNA: TGCGCCAGCAGACCCTACCGGGACATCTCCTACGAGCAGTACTTC.

This clone came up a few times. V usage is TRBV9 and J usage is TRBJ1-2; a weak D match, TRBD1 (6 bases). Germline V gene sequence: CDR1 SGDLS, CDR2 YYNGEE. This CDR3 is 14 amino acids long. Trimming removed 0 bases from V and 4 bases from J, with 10 bases in between. CDR3 bases: TGTGCCAGCAGCGTAGGACAGGTTCCCTATGGCTACACCTTC. This gives the protein CASSVGQVPYGYTF.

In this sample, this clone turned up once. This sequence joins TRBV7-3 and TRBJ1-5; 7 positions agree with TRBD1. Trimming took 4 bases from V and 1 from J; bases not matched to a gene: 13. The length of the CDR3 is 18 residues. CDR1 and CDR2 (germline): SGHTA, FQGTGA. The CDR3 sequence: CASSSKLRGGKSNQPQHF. The CDR3 nucleotides read TGTGCCAGCAGCTCCAAACTCAGGGGGGGTAAAAGCAATCAGCCCCAGCATTTT.

There are a few counts of this clone. The chain employs TRBV5-1 and TRBJ2-5, with D unclear. The CDR3 has 15 residues. The germline V and J ends were trimmed by 0 bases and 3 bases, with 12 bases remaining between them. The germline V gene encodes CDR1 SGHRS and CDR2 YFSETQ. The CDR3 sequence: CASSLASALKETQYF. DNA for the CDR3: TGCGCCAGCAGCTTGGCTTCGGCTCTTAAAGAGACCCAGTACTTC.

The chain employs TRBV20-1 and TRBJ2-7; 7 bases match TRBD1. Trimming removed 6 bases from V and 6 bases from J; junction bases left unmatched: 5. The CDR3 runs to 11 residues. Germline V gene lookup returns CDR1 DFQATT and CDR2 SNEGSKA (reference sequence). The DNA of the CDR3 is TGCAGTGCAGTGGGACAGACCGAGCAGTACTTC. Translating gives CSAVGQTEQYF.

The V and J genes are TRBV6-5 and TRBJ2-7; D call uncertain. This CDR3 has 15 amino acids. Trimming took 5 bases from V and 0 from J, leaving 14 bases between them. Germline CDR1 and CDR2: MNHEY and SVGAGI. The CDR3 bases are TGTGCCAGCAGTCCCGTTCAGATAAGCTCCTACGAGCAGTACTTC. The encoded protein is CASSPVQISSYEQYF.

This clone appeared once. The chain uses TRBV19 and TRBJ1-5; D not resolved. Germline-derived CDR1 and CDR2 are LNHDA and SQIVND (reference sequence). V lost 4 bases to trimming and J lost 7 bases, with 8 bases between them. The CDR3 is 12 amino acids. CDR3 DNA sequence: TGTGCCAGTAGTAAGGGCCTCCAGCCCCAGCATTTT. Protein sequence: CASSKGLQPQHF.

The J gene is TRBJ1-2, the V gene TRBV15, with D maybe TRBD1 (6 bases). CDR1 LNHNV and CDR2 YYDKDF come from the germline V gene (reference sequence). The CDR3 runs 17 residues. Trimming took off 1 base at V and 4 bases at J, with 19 bases between the two ends. This chain's CDR3 is CATSRGWAGTSPYGYTF. CDR3 sequence (DNA): TGTGCCACCAGCAGAGGCTGGGCCGGGACATCCCCCTATGGCTACACCTTC.

This clone came up a few times. The chain is built from TRBV18 and TRBJ2-7; weak D call: TRBD1 (6 bases). CDR3 size: 13 residues. The germline CDR1 and CDR2 sequences are KGHSH and LQKENI. Deletions cut 2 bases from V and 4 bases from J, with 9 bases between. The CDR3 loop is CASSPRDIYEQYF. CDR3 DNA sequence: TGTGCCAGCTCACCAAGGGACATTTACGAGCAGTACTTC.

This clone was observed a few times. The chain employs TRBV5-1 and TRBJ2-7; tentatively, D is TRBD1 (5 bases). The ends were cut back, 2 bases at V and 6 bases at J, with 18 bases in the middle. This CDR3 contains 15 residues. Germline CDR1 is SGHRS and CDR2 is YFSETQ. CDR3 amino acids: CASSFAGIWTVEQYF. CDR3 nucleotide sequence: TGCGCCAGCAGCTTCGCAGGGATTTGGACGGTCGAGCAGTACTTC.

This clone appeared a single time. The V gene is TRBV7-9, the J gene TRBJ2-1; 10 bases agree with TRBD2. The J segment lost 6 bases and the V segment lost 2 bases, leaving 7 bases of the junction unmatched. The CDR3 runs to 16 residues. The germline gives CDR1 SEHNR, CDR2 FQNEAQ (reference sequence). CDR3: CASSLHPSGRPNEQFF. In DNA, the CDR3 is TGTGCCAGCAGCTTACATCCTAGCGGGAGACCCAATGAGCAGTTCTTC.

The chain carries TRBV29-1 and TRBJ2-1; 8 nucleotides agree with TRBD1. CDR3 size: 13 residues. Germline V gives CDR1 SQVTM, CDR2 ANQGSEA. The V gene end was trimmed by 6 bases and the J gene end by 6 bases; junction bases not matched to a gene: 7. CDR3 bases: TGCAGCGTAGACAGGGGTAAGAGCAATGAGCAGTTCTTC. It is translated as CSVDRGKSNEQFF.

J is TRBJ2-1 and V is TRBV10-3; 9 nucleotides align to TRBD1. Losses at the gene ends were 2 bases for V and 8 bases for J; bases not matched to a gene: 7. Looked up from germline, CDR1 is ENHRY and CDR2 is SYGVKD. The CDR3 is 15 amino acids. CDR3 residues: CAISELDRGNDEQFF. Here the CDR3 DNA reads TGTGCCATCAGTGAGCTGGACAGGGGTAACGATGAGCAGTTCTTC.

The chain is built from TRBV5-4 and TRBJ2-1; no definite D call. Trimming stripped 0 bases from V and 6 bases from J, with 4 bases between. The length of the CDR3 is 12 residues. The germline V gene encodes CDR1 SGHNT and CDR2 YYREEE (reference sequence). The CDR3 region is CASSLAFNEQFF. The CDR3 bases are TGTGCCAGCAGCTTGGCCTTCAATGAGCAGTTCTTC. Full variable domain (outside the CDR3, taken from reference TRBV5-4 and TRBJ2-1): ETGVTQSPTHLIKTRGQQVTLRCSSQSGHNTVSWYQQALGQGPQFIFQYYREEENGRGNFPPRFSGLQFPNYSSELNVNALELDDSALYLCASSLAFNEQFFGPGTRLTVL.

This rearrangement joins TRBV2 to TRBJ2-5, with D tentatively TRBD1 (6 bases). V lost 6 bases and J 1 base, leaving 12 bases between the germline ends. Germline V CDR1 and CDR2: SNHLY, FYNNEI. The CDR3 loop spans 14 amino acids. The CDR3 DNA reads TGTGCCAGCAGGCACAGGGTTAGCCAAGAGACCCAGTACTTC. It specifies CASRHRVSQETQYF. Together with reference TRBV2 and TRBJ2-5, the CDR3 gives the full variable domain: EPEVTQTPSHQVTQMGQEVILRCVPISNHLYFYWYRQILGQKVEFLVSFYNNEISEKSEIFDDQFSVERPDGSNFTLKIRSTKLEDSAMYFCASRHRVSQETQYFGPGTRLLVL.

This clone was seen once. This chain joins TRBV7-8 and TRBJ1-2; 9 positions agree with TRBD1. The CDR3 loop spans 15 amino acids. Germline V lookup: CDR1 SGHVS, CDR2 FQNEAQ. The ends lost 5 bases at V and 1 base at J; junction bases unmatched: 5. CDR3 bases: TGTGCCAGCAGCGTTACAGGGGGCCATAACTATGGCTACACCTTC. It is translated as CASSVTGGHNYGYTF.